This T cell receptor (beta chain) was recovered during a study of response to subunit inactivated influenza vaccine. TCRdb independently ran MiXCR on the RT-PCR reads; one entry per CDR3 protein. Of 150,000 to 200,000 distinct CDR3 sequences listed, 12% are singletons. Germline CDR1 LGHDT, CDR2 YNNKEL (reference sequence). This CDR3 contains 12 residues. V gave up 1 base and J gave up 7 bases, with 7 bases separating them. The same data also contributed to another study, on T cells expressing NK-cell markers. This second report adds: UMI-tagged 5'RACE template switching yielded the TCR beta cDNA. HCMV seropositivity marked most of the eight sequenced donors; one was seronegative. Among CD8+ T cells from about 6 donors, dominant NKG2C+ clonotypes accounted for roughly 1.0-8%. Expanded NKG2C+ T cell clones were not confirmed as HCMV-specific.

Sequenced material: CD8+ T cells sorted from PBMCs, taken approximately 13 days after vaccination. The chain carries TRBV3-1 and TRBJ1-2, with no clear D. This clonotype was sampled from a man aged 50 to 59 who received an inactivated influenza vaccine. CDR3 nucleotide sequence: TGTGCCAGCAGCCAAGGCCAAGGTGGCTACACCTTC. Translated, it gives CASSQGQGGYTF. The entire variable domain, with the rest obtained from reference TRBV3-1 and TRBJ1-2, is as follows: DTAVSQTPKYLVTQMGNDKSIKCEQNLGHDTMYWYKQDSKKFLKIMFSYNNKELIINETVPNRFSPKSPDKAHLNLHINSLELGDSAVYFCASSQGQGGYTFGSGTRLTVV.